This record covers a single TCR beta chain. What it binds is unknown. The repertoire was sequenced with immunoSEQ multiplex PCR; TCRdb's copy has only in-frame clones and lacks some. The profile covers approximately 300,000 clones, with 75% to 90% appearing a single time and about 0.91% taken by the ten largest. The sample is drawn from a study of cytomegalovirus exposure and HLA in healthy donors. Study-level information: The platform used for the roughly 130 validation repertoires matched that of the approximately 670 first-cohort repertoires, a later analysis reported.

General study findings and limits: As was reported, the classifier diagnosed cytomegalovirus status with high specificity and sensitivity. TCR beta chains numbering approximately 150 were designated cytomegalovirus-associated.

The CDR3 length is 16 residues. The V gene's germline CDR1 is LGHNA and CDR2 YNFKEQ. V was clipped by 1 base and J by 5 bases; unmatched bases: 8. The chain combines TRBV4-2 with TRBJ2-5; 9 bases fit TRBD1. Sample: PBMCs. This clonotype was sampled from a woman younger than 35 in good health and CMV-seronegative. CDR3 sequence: CASSQGQGQGGETQYF. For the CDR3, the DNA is TGTGCCAGCAGCCAAGGGCAGGGACAGGGAGGTGAGACCCAGTACTTC.